Listed below are T cell receptor beta chains from one sample, sequenced in a study of CD4 T cells in relation to SARS-CoV-2 and coronaviruses. Their antigens are not known. Sequenced by immunoSEQ multiplex PCR; TCRdb stores in-frame clones only, minus some. The sample lists some 21,000 clones, over 70% occurring once. Input material: CD4+ T cells from PBMCs, cultured in vitro. The receptors stem from a human donor in good health. CDR3s include the opening cysteine and the closing phenylalanine or tryptophan. The D gene is left open where the match is weak. Not all rows give a size; the values are once, few, many and, for expanded clones, a class.

>TRBD1|-|TRBV13|TRBJ1-2
CASSLGLDRENYGYTF
TGTGCCAGCAGCTTAGGCCTGGACAGGGAGAACTATGGCTACACCTTC
>-|-|TRBV6-6|TRBJ1-5
CASGFPGFNQPQHF
TGTGCCAGCGGCTTCCCGGGTTTCAATCAGCCCCAGCATTTT
>TRBD1|-|TRBV5-1|TRBJ1-2
CASSLGDREVYGYTF
TGCGCCAGCAGCTTGGGGGACAGGGAGGTGTATGGCTACACCTTC
>-|-|TRBV28|TRBJ1-2
CASSPPGGRRGYTF
TGTGCCAGCAGTCCCCCCGGGGGTAGGCGGGGCTACACCTTC
>-|few|TRBV30|TRBJ1-2
CAWSSRDRPEAYGYTF
TGTGCCTGGAGCTCCCGGGACCGTCCCGAGGCCTATGGCTACACCTTC
>-|once|TRBV12-3/TRBV12-4|TRBJ2-1
CASCGNLVEQFF
TGTGCCAGCTGCGGAAATCTGGTTGAGCAGTTCTTC
>TRBD1|-|TRBV27|TRBJ1-1
CATLTGGRNTEAFF
TGTGCCACCTTGACAGGGGGCAGGAACACTGAAGCTTTCTTT
>-|-|TRBV7-2|TRBJ2-5
CASSPEGTTQETQYF
TGTGCCAGCAGCCCCGAAGGCACTACACAAGAGACCCAGTACTTC
>-|-|TRBV14|TRBJ2-3
CASSQVAGSTDTQYF
TGTGCCAGCAGCCAGGTAGCAGGGAGCACAGATACGCAGTATTTT
>TRBD1|once|TRBV19|TRBJ1-5
CASTGTGKPSQPQHF
TGTGCCAGTACCGGGACAGGGAAGCCCTCTCAGCCCCAGCATTTT
>-|-|TRBV7-8|TRBJ1-2
CASSYQGPGGYTF
TGTGCCAGCAGCTACCAGGGACCTGGCGGCTACACCTTC
>TRBD1|-|TRBV9|TRBJ1-3
CASSGQGPGNTIYF
TGTGCCAGCAGCGGACAGGGGCCTGGAAACACCATATATTTT
>-|-|TRBV4-1|TRBJ1-1
CASSQVGSGAFF
TGCGCCAGCAGCCAAGTGGGTTCAGGGGCTTTCTTT
>-|-|TRBV7-9|TRBJ1-2
CASSLTWSGYTF
TGTGCCAGCAGCTTAACATGGTCTGGCTACACCTTC
>-|-|TRBV28|TRBJ1-1
CASSPQGSNTEAFF
TGTGCCAGCAGTCCGCAGGGGTCGAACACTGAAGCTTTCTTT
>TRBD1|-|TRBV28|TRBJ1-4
CASSFDREGRKLFF
TGTGCCAGCAGTTTTGACAGGGAAGGGAGAAAACTGTTTTTT
>TRBD1|-|TRBV29-1|TRBJ1-6
CSVGQGDGSPLHF
TGCAGCGTCGGACAGGGGGACGGTTCACCCCTCCACTTT
>-|once|TRBV2|TRBJ2-1
CASRLLLSEQFF
TGTGCCAGCAGACTACTTCTCAGCGAGCAGTTCTTC
>-|-|TRBV6-5|TRBJ1-3
CASSLTGNRNTIYF
TGTGCCAGCAGTCTCACAGGGAATAGAAACACCATATATTTT
>TRBD2|-|TRBV5-1|TRBJ2-7
CASSLPLAGGAYEQYF
TGCGCCAGCAGCTTGCCGCTAGCGGGGGGAGCCTACGAGCAGTACTTC
>-|-|TRBV6-2/TRBV6-3|TRBJ2-4
CASSYVERAKNIQYF
TGTGCCAGCAGTTACGTCGAGCGAGCCAAAAACATTCAGTACTTC
>-|-|TRBV5-4|TRBJ1-2
CASSLWGSYGYTF
TGTGCCAGCAGCTTATGGGGCAGCTATGGCTACACCTTC
>-|-|TRBV5-6|TRBJ1-6
CASSLGWEFYNSPLHF
TGTGCCAGCAGCCTGGGGTGGGAGTTTTATAATTCACCCCTCCACTTT
>-|-|TRBV7-6|TRBJ2-1
CASRARPQSSYNEQFF
TGTGCCAGCAGGGCCCGGCCCCAGAGCTCCTACAATGAGCAGTTCTTC